The clone carrying this T cell receptor beta chain was found many times. Its cognate antigen is unknown. The germline gives CDR1 LGHNA, CDR2 YNFKEQ. V was trimmed by 0 bases and J by 2 bases, leaving 17 bases between them. The CDR3 is 17 residues long. Axillary draining lymph nodes of breast cancer patients supplied the node samples. The sample belongs to a study of breast tumors, draining lymph nodes, adjacent tissues. Study outcomes and limitations: Tumor repertoires ranked between lymph nodes and nontumor tissue in diversity, with V and J gene preferences. Luminal-like breast cancer showed significantly higher tumor–nontumor repertoire similarity than basal-like. Data fit most tumor T cells coming from lymph node, expanding in tumor.

A single record per CDR3 protein comes from TCRdb applying MiXCR to the multiplex PCR reads. The table shows 85,000 to 130,000 distinct CDR3 sequences, with 21% occurring only once. This rearrangement joins TRBV4-2 to TRBJ2-7, with TRBD1 as a possible D gene (6 bases). Sequenced input: axillary lymph node tissue. This sequence was found in a female donor with breast cancer. Some clones in this sample may be carry-over from other donors' samples. CDR3 region: CASSQDLGTGIPYEQYF. DNA for the CDR3: TGTGCCAGCAGCCAAGATCTTGGTACAGGGATCCCCTACGAGCAGTACTTC.